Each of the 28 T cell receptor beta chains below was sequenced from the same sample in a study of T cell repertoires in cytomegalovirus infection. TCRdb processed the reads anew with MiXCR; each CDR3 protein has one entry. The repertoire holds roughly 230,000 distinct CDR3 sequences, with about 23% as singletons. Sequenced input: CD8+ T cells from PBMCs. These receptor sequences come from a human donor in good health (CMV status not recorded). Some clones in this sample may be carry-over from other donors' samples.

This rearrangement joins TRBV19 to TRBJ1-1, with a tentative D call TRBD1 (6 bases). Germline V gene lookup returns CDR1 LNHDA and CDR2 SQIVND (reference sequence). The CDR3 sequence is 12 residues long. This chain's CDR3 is CAVLQGPTEAFF. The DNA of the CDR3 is TGTGCTGTTCTGCAGGGGCCCACTGAAGCTTTCTTT.

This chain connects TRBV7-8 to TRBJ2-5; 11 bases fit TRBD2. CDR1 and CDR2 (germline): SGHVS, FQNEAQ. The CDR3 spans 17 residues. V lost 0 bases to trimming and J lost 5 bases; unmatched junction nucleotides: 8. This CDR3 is CASSLASSGGKRETQYF. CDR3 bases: TGTGCCAGCAGCTTAGCATCTAGCGGGGGGAAAAGGGAGACCCAGTACTTC.

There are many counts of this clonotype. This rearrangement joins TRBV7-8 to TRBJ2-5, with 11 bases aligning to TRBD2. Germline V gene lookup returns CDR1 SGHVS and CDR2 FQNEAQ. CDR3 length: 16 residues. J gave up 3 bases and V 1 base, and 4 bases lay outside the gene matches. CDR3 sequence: CASSLDETSGEETQYF. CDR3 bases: TGTGCCAGCAGCTTAGATGAGACTAGCGGGGAAGAGACCCAGTACTTC. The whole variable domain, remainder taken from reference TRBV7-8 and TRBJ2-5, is GAGVSQSPRYKVAKRGQDVALRCDPISGHVSLFWYQQALGQGPEFLTYFQNEAQLDKSGLPSDRFFAERPEGSVSTLKIQRTQQEDSAVYLCASSLDETSGEETQYFGPGTRLLVL.

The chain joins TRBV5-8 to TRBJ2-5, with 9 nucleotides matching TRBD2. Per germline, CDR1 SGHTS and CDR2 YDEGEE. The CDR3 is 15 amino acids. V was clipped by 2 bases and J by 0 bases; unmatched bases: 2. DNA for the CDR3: TGTGCCAGCAGCTTTAGCGGGGGTCACCAAGAGACCCAGTACTTC. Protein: CASSFSGGHQETQYF. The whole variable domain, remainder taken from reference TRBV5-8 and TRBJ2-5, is EAGVTQSPTHLIKTRGQQATLRCSPISGHTSVYWYQQALGLGLQFLLWYDEGEERNRGNFPPRFSGRQFPNYSSELNVNALELEDSALYLCASSFSGGHQETQYFGPGTRLLVL.

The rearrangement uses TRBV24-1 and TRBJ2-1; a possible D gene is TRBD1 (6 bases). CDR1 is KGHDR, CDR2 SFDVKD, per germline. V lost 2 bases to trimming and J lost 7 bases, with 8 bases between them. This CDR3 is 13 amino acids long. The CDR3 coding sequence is TGTGCCACCAGTGATTCAGGGGAGAATGAGCAGTTCTTC. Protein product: CATSDSGENEQFF.

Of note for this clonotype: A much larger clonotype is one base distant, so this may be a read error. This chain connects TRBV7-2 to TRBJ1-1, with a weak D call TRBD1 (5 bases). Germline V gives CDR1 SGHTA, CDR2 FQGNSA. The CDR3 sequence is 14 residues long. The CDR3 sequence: CASNLVVGLAEAFF. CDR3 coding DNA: TGTGCCAGCAACTTAGTTGTGGGGCTCGCTGAAGCTTTCTTT.

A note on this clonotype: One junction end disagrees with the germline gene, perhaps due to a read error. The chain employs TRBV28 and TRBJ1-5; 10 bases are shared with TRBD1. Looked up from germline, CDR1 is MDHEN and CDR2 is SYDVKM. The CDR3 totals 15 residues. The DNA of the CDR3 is TGTGACAGCAGTTTGGGGACAGGGGGCAATCAGCCCCAGCATTTT. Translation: CDSSLGTGGNQPQHF.

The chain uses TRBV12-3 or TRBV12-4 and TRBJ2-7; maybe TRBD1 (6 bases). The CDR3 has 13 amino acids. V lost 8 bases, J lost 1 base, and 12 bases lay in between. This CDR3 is CASGSGVSYEQYF. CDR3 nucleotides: TGTGCCAGCGGGTCAGGGGTTTCCTACGAGCAGTACTTC.

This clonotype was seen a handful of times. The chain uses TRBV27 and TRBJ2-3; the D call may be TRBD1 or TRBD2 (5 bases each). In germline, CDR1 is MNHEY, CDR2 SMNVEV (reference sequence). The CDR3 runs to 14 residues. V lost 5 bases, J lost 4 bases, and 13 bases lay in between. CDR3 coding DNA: TGTGCCAGCAGTGAGCCGGGGCTGCCAGATACGCAGTATTTT. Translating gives CASSEPGLPDTQYF.

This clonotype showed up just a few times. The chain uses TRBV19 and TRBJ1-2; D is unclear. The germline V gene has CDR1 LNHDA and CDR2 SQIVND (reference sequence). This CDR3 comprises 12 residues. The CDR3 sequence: CATGRAGYGYTF. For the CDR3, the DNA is TGTGCGACGGGGAGGGCAGGTTATGGCTACACCTTC.

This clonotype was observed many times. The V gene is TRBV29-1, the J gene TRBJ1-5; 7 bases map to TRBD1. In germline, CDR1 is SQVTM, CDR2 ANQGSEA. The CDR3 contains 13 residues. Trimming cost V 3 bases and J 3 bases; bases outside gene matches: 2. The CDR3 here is CSVDRGDNQPQHF. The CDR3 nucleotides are TGCAGCGTTGACAGGGGGGACAATCAGCCCCAGCATTTT.

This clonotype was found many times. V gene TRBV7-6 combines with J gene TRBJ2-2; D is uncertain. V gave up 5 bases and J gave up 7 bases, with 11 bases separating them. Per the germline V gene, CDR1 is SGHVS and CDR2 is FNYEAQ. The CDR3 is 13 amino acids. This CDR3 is CASSPLLGGELFF. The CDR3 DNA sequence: TGTGCCAGCAGCCCCCTACTGGGCGGGGAGCTGTTTTTT.

The CDR3: CASSFTDSYEQYF. The DNA of the CDR3 is TGTGCCAGCAGCTTTACAGACTCCTACGAGCAGTACTTC. The rearrangement joins TRBV28 to TRBJ2-7; no firm D call. Germline CDR1 reads MDHEN; CDR2 reads SYDVKM. V lost 6 bases and J lost 0, with 9 bases in between. CDR3 length: 13 residues.

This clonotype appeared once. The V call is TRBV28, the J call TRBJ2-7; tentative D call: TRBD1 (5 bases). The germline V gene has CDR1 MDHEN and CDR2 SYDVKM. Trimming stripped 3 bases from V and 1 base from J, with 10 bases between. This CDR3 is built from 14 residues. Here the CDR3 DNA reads TGTGCCAGCAGTTTCGACAGTATTTCCTACGAGCAGTACTTC. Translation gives CASSFDSISYEQYF. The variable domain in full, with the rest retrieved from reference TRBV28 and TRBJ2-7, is DVKVTQSSRYLVKRTGEKVFLECVQDMDHENMFWYRQDPGLGLRLIYFSYDVKMKEKGDIPEGYSVSREKKERFSLILESASTNQTSMYLCASSFDSISYEQYFGPGTRLTVT.

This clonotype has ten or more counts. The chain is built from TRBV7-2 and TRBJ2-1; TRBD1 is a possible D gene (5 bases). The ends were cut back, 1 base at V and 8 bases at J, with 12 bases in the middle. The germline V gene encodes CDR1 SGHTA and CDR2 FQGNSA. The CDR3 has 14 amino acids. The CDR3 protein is CASSLGQTDDEQFF. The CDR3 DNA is TGTGCCAGCAGCTTAGGACAGACCGACGATGAGCAGTTCTTC.

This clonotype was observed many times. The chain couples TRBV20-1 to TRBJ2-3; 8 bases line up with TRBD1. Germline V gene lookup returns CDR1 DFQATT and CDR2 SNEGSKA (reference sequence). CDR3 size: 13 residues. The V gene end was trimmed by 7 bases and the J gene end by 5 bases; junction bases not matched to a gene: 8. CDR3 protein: CSVTRDRQDTQYF. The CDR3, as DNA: TGCAGTGTAACCCGGGACAGGCAAGATACGCAGTATTTT.

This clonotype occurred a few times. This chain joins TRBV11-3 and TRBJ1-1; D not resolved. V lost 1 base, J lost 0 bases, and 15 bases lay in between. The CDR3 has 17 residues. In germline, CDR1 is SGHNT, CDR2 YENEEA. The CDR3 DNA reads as TGTGCCAGCAGCTTAGTCGGTTGGAACACCTTGAACACTGAAGCTTTCTTT. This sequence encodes CASSLVGWNTLNTEAFF.

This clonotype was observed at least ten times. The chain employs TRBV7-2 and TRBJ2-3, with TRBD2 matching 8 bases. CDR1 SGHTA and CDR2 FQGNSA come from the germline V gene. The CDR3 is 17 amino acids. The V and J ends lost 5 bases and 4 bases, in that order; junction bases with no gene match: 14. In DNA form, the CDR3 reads TGTGCCAGCAGCCCCTCTGAGCCGGGGGGGCCCCCAGATACGCAGTATTTT. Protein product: CASSPSEPGGPPDTQYF.

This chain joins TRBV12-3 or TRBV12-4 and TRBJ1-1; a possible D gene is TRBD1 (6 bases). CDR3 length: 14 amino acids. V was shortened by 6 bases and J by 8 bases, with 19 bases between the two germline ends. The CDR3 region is CASRLPAGAGEAFF. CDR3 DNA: TGTGCCAGCAGGCTTCCTGCAGGGGCTGGAGAAGCTTTCTTT.

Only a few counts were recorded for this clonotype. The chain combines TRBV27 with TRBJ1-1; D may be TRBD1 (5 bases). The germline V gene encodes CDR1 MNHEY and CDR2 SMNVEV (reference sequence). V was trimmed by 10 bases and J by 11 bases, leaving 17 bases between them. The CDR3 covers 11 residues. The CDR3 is CATWGRREAFF. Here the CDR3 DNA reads TGTGCCACTTGGGGACGCCGAGAGGCTTTCTTT.

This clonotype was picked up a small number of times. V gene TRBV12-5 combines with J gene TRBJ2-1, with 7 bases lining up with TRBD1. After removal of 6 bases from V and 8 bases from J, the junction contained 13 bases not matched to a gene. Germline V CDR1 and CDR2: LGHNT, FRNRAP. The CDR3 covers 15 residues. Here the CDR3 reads CASGRRQGPDYEQFF. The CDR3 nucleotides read TGTGCTAGTGGCAGGCGACAGGGCCCGGACTATGAGCAGTTCTTC.

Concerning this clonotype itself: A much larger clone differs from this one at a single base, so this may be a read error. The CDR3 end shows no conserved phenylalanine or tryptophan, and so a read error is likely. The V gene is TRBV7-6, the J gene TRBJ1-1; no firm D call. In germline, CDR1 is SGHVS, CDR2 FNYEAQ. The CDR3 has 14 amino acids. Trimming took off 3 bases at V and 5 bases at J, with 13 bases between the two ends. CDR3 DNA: TGTGCCAGCAGCTTTTCCTTTTCGGATACTGAAGCTTTCTAT. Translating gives CASSFSFSDTEAFY.

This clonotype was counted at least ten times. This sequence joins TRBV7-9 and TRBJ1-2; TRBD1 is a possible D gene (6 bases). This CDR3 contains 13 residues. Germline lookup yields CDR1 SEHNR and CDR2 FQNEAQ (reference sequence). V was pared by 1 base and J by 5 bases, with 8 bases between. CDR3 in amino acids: CASSLGQVYGYTF. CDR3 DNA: TGTGCCAGCAGCTTAGGACAGGTTTATGGCTACACCTTC.

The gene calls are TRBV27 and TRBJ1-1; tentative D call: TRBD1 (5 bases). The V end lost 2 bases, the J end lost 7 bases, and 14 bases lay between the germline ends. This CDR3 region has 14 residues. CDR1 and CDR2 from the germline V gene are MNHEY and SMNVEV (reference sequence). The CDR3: CASSLDGGVGEAFF. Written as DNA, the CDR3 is TGTGCCAGCAGTTTAGATGGGGGAGTAGGTGAAGCTTTCTTT.

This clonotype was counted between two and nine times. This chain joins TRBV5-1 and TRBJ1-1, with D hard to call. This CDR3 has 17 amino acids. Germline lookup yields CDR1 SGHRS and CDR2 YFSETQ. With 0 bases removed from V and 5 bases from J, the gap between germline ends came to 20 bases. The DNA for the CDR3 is TGCGCCAGCAGCTTGGTACCCGAAGCAGCTGCGGGTACTGAAGCTTTCTTT. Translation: CASSLVPEAAAGTEAFF.

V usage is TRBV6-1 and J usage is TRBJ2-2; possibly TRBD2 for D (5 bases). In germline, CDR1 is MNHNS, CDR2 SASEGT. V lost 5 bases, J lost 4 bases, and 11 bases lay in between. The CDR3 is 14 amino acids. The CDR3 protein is CASSFPGSTGELFF. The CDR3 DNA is TGTGCCAGCAGTTTTCCGGGATCCACCGGGGAGCTGTTTTTT.

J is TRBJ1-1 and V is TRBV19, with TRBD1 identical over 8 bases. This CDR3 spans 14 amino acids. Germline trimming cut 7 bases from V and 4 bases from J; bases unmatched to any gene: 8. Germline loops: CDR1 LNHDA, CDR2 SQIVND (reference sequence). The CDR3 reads CASILQGASTEAFF. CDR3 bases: TGTGCCAGTATTCTGCAGGGGGCCAGCACTGAAGCTTTCTTT.

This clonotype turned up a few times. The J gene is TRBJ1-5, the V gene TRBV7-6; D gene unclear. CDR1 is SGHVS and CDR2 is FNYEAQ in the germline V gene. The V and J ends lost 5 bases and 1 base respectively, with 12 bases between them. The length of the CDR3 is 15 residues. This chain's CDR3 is CASSPPRSSNQPQHF. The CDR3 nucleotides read TGTGCCAGCAGCCCCCCAAGGTCAAGCAATCAGCCCCAGCATTTT.